The source of this T cell receptor beta chain is a study of vaccination effects on CD4 cells after COVID-19. About the study: Participants got two doses of BNT162b2 or mRNA-1273 vaccine.

Here immunoSEQ multiplex PCR was the method, and the copy in TCRdb shows in-frame clones only, minus some. The repertoire holds some 20,000 clones, with about 70% as singletons. Sequencing in the ViraFEST assay came after antigen-specific CD4+ T cells had been expanded with viral peptide pools, which were used to stimulate PBMC. After less than 11 days in culture, the CD4+ T cells were isolated. No vaccinee had earlier SARS-CoV-2 infection, and nucleocapsid antibodies were negative. PBMC were cultured at roughly 2.2 million per well with roughly 10 IU/ml IL-2 and about 9.4 ug/ml peptides. IL-2 medium took the place of half the medium on both days 3 and 7. Details on this clone: Its antigen is unknown.

Deletions cut 6 bases from V and 3 bases from J, with 17 bases between. This CDR3 comprises 15 residues. Germline V lookup: CDR1 ENHRY, CDR2 SYGVKD. The TCR originated in a human donor who received a COVID-19 vaccine. The rearrangement uses TRBV10-3 and TRBJ1-1; D call uncertain. The starting material was CD4+ T cells from PBMCs cultured with HCoV-229E spike peptides, obtained before COVID-19 vaccination. CDR3 amino acids: CAISRTRASDTEAFF. The DNA for the CDR3 is TGTGCCATCAGCAGAACGAGGGCATCGGACACTGAAGCTTTCTTT.